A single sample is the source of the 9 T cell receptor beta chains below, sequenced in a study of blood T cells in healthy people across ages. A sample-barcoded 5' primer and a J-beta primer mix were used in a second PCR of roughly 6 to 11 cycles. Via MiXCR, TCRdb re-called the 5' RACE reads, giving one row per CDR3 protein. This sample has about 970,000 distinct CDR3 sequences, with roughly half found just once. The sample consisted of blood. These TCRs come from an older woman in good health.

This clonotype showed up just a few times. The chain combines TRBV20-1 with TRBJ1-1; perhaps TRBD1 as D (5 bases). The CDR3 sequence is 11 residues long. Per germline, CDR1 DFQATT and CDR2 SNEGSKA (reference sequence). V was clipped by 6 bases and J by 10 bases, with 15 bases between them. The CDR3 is CSAWGSGSAFF. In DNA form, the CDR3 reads TGCAGTGCCTGGGGGAGCGGCTCAGCTTTCTTT.

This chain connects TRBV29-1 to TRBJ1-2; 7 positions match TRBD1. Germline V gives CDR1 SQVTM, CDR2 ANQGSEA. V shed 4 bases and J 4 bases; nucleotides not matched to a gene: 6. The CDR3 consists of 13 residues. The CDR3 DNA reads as TGCAGCGTTGCCGAGGGGGCCGTCTATGGCTACACCTTC. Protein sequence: CSVAEGAVYGYTF.

DNA of the CDR3: TGCGCCAGCAGCCTGCCAGAGCGGGAGGTCTCCTACGAGCAGTACTTC. Translated, it gives CASSLPEREVSYEQYF. The gene calls are TRBV5-1 and TRBJ2-7, with 9 bases fitting TRBD2. The ends lost 4 bases at V and 0 bases at J; junction bases unmatched: 8. The CDR3 spans 16 residues. Germline loops: CDR1 SGHRS, CDR2 YFSETQ. The variable domain in full, with the rest retrieved from reference TRBV5-1 and TRBJ2-7, is KAGVTQTPRYLIKTRGQQVTLSCSPISGHRSVSWYQQTPGQGLQFLFEYFSETQRNKGNFPGRFSGRQFSNSRSEMNVSTLELGDSALYLCASSLPEREVSYEQYFGPGTRLTVT.

The CDR3 DNA is TGCAGTGCTAGAGATAGAACTAGGCCTAGCGGGAGAACGCAGTATTTT. It translates to CSARDRTRPSGRTQYF. The gene calls are TRBV20-1 and TRBJ2-3; 10 bases map to TRBD2. Germline CDR1 and CDR2: DFQATT and SNEGSKA (reference sequence). V trimming: 0 bases; J trimming: 9 bases; junction bases outside the gene matches: 12. This CDR3 comprises 16 residues.

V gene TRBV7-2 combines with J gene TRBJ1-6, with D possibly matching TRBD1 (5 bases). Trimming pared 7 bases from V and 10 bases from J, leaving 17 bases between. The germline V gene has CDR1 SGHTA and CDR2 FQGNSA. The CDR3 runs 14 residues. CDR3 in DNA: TGTGCCAGCATCCAAGGAGGGGTTGGCTCACCCCTCCACTTT. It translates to CASIQGGVGSPLHF.

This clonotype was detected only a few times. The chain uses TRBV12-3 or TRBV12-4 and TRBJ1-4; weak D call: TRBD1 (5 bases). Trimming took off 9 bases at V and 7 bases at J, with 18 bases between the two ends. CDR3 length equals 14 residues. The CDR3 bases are TGTGCCAGTTCGTGGGGGGTCGGAGGTGAAAAACTGTTTTTT. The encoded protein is CASSWGVGGEKLFF.

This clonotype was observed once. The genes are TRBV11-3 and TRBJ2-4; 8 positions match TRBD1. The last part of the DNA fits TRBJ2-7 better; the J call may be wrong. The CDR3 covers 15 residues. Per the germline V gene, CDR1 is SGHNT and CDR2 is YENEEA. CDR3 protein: CASSLDRGRGREQYF. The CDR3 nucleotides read TGTGCCAGCAGCTTAGATCGGGGCAGGGGGCGCGAGCAGTACTTC.

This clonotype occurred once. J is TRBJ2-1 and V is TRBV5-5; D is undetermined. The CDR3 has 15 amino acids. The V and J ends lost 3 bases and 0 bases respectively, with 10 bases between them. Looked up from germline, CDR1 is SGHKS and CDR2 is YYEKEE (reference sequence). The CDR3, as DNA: TGTGCCAGCAGCTCCTTACCAAGCTCCTACAATGAGCAGTTCTTC. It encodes CASSSLPSSYNEQFF.

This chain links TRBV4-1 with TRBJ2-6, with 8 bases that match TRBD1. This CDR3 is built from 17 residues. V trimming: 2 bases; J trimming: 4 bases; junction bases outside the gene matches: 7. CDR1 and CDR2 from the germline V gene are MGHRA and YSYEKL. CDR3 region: CASSQQGAVPGANVLTF. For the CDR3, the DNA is TGCGCCAGCAGCCAACAGGGGGCAGTTCCCGGGGCCAACGTCCTGACTTTC.